Included here is one T cell receptor beta chain sequence, with context. Its antigen specificity is not known. No clone much larger than this one lies a single base away; base qualities are absent. This specimen comes from a study of blood T cell repertoires in COVID-19 (dated by TCRdb to the early 2020s). Background for the entire study: The collaborator samples originated in the United States, Italy and Spain and spanned the acute and convalescent phases of COVID-19. Subjects who had been exposed to COVID-19, were actively infected with it, or had recovered from it provided the deeply sampled blood TCRbeta repertoires that made up the dataset. Samples were obtained from the ongoing ImmuneRACE study (first 160 participants) and from approximately 1,200 subjects provided by 6 global collaborators. The repertoires were released in a freely available public database meant as a resource for research on the immune response to SARS-CoV-2. A de-identified subject ID, COVID-19 status, age in years and sex were almost always included in the sample metadata. The material from the prospective study consisted of cDNA or gDNA derived from T cells, B-cell-depleted T cells, or PBMCs. Where HLA class I and class II types were available, the types were taken from metadata supplied by the sample provider, not from assay-based typing.

Whole blood was collected in K2EDTA tubes by collaborating institutions according to the institutions' own protocols. For TCRbeta analysis, collaborators shipped samples in one of three forms: frozen whole blood, isolated PBMCs, or DNA extracted from either of those sample types. The research as a whole found: Clinical and demographic metadata were provided uncurated, with the amount varying by source and participant.

The immunoSEQ Assay, a bias-controlled multiplex PCR, was used to amplify TCRbeta CDR3 regions from genomic DNA. Processing in the source paper ran as follows. The number of nucleated cells in each sample was estimated from the amplification of reference gene primers within the assay. To quantify the absolute abundance of each unique TCRbeta CDR3 rearrangement, sequence reads were collapsed and filtered. For each sample, productive Simpson clonality was calculated as the square root of Simpson's diversity index across productive rearrangements. Drawn from immuneACCESS, this table holds only the in-frame rearrangements with V and J called that TCRdb kept. Clones are partly lost; checked studies trace under half to an unresolved V gene and leave the rest unexplained. The V and J calls and clone size are taken from that table; D and trimming were inferred from the DNA. For this sample there are some 400,000 clones; nearly 90% appear just once. Of the sample, roughly 6.8% falls within the top ten clones.

The clonotype comes from a man in his late teens or twenties with active or convalescent COVID-19. The specimen was peripheral blood.

The nucleotides are TGTGCCAGTAGTATAGAGAACCATGGGAGTTCACCCCTCCACTTT. Its translation reads: CASSIENHGSSPLHF. The sequence links TRBV19 to TRBJ1-6, with the D gene call left open. CDR1 LNHDA and CDR2 SQIVND were looked up in the germline V gene (reference sequence). From the cysteine through the phenylalanine, the CDR3 covers 15 amino acids. This entry keeps only the CDR3 DNA: 45 bases, framed from base 1. The V end loses 0 bases and the J end loses 9 bases, and a stretch of 12 bases separates them.